This T cell receptor (beta chain) derives from a study of CD8+ T cells in alopecia areata. Regarding the study as a whole: Mice showed clearer TCR sharing than patients did, a gap that was possibly HLA-related. Under tofacitinib, fewer expanded CD8+ clones appeared among the top 100 scalp clones. Scalp samples also yield sequences of resident alphabeta T cells from normal skin.

Comment on this clone: Its antigen is unknown.

Treatment indicated: oral pan-JAK inhibitor, 5-10 mg twice daily. Sorting of PBMCs yielded the CD4+ and CD8+ T cells. This CDR3 spans 13 amino acids. The ends were cut back, 6 bases at V and 3 bases at J, with 12 bases in the middle. Germline CDR1 SGHRS, CDR2 YFSETQ. Sequencing templates came from extracted RNA that was reverse transcribed into cDNA. Sequenced by immunoSEQ multiplex PCR; TCRdb stores in-frame clones only, minus some. Of roughly 180,000 clones listed, around 51% are singletons. Here the sequenced sample was CD8+ T cells sorted from blood, taken around week 54, from a patient treated with tofacitinib. This TCR was recovered from a human donor with alopecia areata. This chain connects TRBV5-1 to TRBJ2-5, with D possibly being TRBD1 (5 bases). The CDR3 DNA is TGCGCCAGCAAGCCGCAGGGTGAAGAGACCCAGTACTTC. Translation gives CASKPQGEETQYF.